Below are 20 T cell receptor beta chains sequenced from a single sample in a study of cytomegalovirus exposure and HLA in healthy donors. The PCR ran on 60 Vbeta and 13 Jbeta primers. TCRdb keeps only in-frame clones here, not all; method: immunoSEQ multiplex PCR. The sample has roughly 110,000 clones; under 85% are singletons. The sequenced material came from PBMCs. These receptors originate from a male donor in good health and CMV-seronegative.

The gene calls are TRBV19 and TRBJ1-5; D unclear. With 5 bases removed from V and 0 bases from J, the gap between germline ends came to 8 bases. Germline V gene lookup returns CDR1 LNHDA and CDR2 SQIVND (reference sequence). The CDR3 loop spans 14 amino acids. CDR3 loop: CASSPGFSNQPQHF. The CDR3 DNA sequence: TGTGCCAGTAGTCCGGGGTTTAGCAATCAGCCCCAGCATTTT.

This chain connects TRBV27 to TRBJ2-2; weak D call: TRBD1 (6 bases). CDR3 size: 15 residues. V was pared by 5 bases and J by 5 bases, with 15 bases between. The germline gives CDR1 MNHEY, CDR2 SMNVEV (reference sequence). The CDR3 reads CASSPIQGFTGELFF. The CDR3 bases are TGTGCCAGCAGTCCGATACAGGGTTTTACCGGGGAGCTGTTTTTT.

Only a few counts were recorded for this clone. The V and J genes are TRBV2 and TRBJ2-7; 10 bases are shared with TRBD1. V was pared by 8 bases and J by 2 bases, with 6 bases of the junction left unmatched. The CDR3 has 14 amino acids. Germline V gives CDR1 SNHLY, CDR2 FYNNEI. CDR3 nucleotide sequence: TGTGCCAGCGCCCCCGGGACAGGGGCCTACGAGCAGTACTTC. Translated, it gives CASAPGTGAYEQYF.

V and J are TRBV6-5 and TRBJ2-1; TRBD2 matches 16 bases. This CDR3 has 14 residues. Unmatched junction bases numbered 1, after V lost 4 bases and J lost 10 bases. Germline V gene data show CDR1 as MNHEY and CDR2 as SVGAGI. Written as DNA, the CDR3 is TGTGCCAGCAGTTGGGGACTAGCGGGAGGGGAGCAGTTCTTC. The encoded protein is CASSWGLAGGEQFF.

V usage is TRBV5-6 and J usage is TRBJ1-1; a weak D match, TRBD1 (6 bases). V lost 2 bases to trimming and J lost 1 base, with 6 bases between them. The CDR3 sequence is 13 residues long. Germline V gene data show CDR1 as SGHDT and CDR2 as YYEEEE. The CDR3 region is CASSLGGNTEAFF. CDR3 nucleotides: TGTGCCAGCAGCTTAGGGGGGAACACTGAAGCTTTCTTT.

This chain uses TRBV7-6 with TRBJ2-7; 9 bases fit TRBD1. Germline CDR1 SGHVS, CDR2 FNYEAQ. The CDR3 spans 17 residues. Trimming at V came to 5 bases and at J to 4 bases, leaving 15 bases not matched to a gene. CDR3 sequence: CASSPRGWGQGLYEQYF. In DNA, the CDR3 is TGTGCCAGCAGCCCAAGGGGTTGGGGACAGGGCTTGTACGAGCAGTACTTC.

The CDR3 coding sequence is TGTGCCAGCAGTTTGAGAAGGAGTGGAAACACCATATATTTT. Translation gives CASSLRRSGNTIYF. This rearrangement joins TRBV27 to TRBJ1-3, with D hard to call. Trimming stripped 3 bases from V and 3 bases from J, with 9 bases between. The CDR3 has 14 amino acids. Per the germline V gene, CDR1 is MNHEY and CDR2 is SMNVEV (reference sequence).

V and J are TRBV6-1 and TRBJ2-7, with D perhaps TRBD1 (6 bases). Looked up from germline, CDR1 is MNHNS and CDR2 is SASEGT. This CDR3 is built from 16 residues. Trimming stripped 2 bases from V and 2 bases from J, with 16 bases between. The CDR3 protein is CASSEWFRQGTYEQYF. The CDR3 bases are TGTGCCAGCAGTGAATGGTTTAGGCAGGGGACCTACGAGCAGTACTTC.

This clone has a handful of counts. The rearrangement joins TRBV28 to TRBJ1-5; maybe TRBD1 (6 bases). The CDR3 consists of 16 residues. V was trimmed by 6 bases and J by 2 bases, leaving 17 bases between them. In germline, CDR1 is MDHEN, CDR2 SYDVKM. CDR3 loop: CASSPYDRRGNQPQHF. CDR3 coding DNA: TGTGCCAGCAGCCCCTACGACAGGCGAGGCAATCAGCCCCAGCATTTT.

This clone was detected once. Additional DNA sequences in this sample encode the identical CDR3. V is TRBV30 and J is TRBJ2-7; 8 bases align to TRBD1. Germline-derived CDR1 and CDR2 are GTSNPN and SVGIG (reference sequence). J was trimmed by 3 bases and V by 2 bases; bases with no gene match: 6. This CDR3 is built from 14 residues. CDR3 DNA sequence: TGTGCCTGGAGTCCCGGGACAGGAGACTACGAGCAGTACTTC. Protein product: CAWSPGTGDYEQYF.

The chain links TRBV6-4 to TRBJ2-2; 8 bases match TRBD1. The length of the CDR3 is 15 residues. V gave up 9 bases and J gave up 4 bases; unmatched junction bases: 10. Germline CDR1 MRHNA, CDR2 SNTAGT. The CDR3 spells CASTSRGLGTGELFF. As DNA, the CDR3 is TGTGCCAGTACCTCCAGGGGGCTCGGCACCGGGGAGCTGTTTTTT.

CDR3 sequence reads: CASSQEEGISYEQYF. The CDR3 nucleotides read TGTGCCAGCAGCCAAGAGGAGGGCATCTCCTACGAGCAGTACTTC. V usage is TRBV14 and J usage is TRBJ2-7; D is possibly TRBD2 (6 bases). CDR1 SGHDN and CDR2 FVKESK come from the germline V gene. Between the trimmed V and J ends, which lost 0 bases and 0 bases, there was a span of 9 bases. This CDR3 region has 15 residues.

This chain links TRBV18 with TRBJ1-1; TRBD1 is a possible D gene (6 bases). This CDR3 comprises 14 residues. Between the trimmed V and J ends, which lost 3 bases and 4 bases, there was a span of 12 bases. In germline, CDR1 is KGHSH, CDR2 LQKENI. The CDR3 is CASSPPGAPTEAFF. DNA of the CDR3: TGTGCCAGCTCACCCCCAGGGGCCCCCACTGAAGCTTTCTTT.

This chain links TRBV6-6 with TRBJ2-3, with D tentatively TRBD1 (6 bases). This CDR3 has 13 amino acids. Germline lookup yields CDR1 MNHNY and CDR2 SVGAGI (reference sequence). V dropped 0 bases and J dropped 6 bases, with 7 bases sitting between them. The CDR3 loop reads CASSYSDRDTQYF. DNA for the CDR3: TGTGCCAGCAGTTACTCTGACAGGGATACGCAGTATTTT.

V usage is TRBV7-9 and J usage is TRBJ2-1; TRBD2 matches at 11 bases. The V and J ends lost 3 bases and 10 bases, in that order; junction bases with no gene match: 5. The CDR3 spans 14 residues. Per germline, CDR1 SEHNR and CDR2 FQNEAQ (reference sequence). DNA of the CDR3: TGTGCCAGCAGCTTCCTAGCGGGAGGAAGGGAGCAGTTCTTC. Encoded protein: CASSFLAGGREQFF.

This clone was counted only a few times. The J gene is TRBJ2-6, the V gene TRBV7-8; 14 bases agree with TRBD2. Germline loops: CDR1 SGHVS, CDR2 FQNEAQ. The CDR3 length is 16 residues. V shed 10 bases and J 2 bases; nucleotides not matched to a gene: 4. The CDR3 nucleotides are TGTGCCACCAAGGGACTAGCGGGAGCTGGGGCCAACGTCCTGACTTTC. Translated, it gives CATKGLAGAGANVLTF.

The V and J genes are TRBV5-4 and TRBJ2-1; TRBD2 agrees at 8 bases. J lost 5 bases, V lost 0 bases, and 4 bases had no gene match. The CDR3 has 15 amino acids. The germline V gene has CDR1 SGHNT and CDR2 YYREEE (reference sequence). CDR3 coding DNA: TGTGCCAGCAGCTTGGCCGTTAGCGGGAACAATGAGCAGTTCTTC. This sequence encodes CASSLAVSGNNEQFF.

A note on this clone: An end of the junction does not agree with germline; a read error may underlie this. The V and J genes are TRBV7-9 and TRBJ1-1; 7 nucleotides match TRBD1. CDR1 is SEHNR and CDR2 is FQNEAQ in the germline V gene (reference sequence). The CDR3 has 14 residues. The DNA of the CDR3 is TGTGCCAACAGCTTGGGACAGACGAACACTGAAGCTTTCTTT. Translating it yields CANSLGQTNTEAFF.

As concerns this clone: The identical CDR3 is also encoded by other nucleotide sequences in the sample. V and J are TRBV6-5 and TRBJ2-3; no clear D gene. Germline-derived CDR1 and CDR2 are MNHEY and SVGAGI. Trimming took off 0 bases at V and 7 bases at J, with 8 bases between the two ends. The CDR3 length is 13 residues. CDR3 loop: CASSYSNKNTQYF. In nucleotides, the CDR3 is TGTGCCAGCAGTTACTCGAACAAGAATACGCAGTATTTT.

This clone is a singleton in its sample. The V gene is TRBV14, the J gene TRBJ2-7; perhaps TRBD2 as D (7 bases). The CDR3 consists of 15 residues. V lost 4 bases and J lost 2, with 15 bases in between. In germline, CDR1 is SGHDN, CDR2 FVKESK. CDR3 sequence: CASSPPGGGAYEQYF. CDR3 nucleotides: TGTGCCAGCAGCCCCCCGGGCGGGGGCGCCTACGAGCAGTACTTC.